The subject of this entry is one T cell receptor (beta chain). Its antigen remains unknown. Clones were read by immunoSEQ multiplex PCR, and TCRdb kept only the in-frame ones, dropping some. In the table there are roughly 95,000 clones, 85% of which are singletons. A 120-subject validation cohort, separate from the roughly 680-subject first cohort, supplied the donors. This sample was taken from a study of cytomegalovirus exposure and HLA in healthy donors. The wider study: The approximately 120 validation repertoires, a later analysis reported, used the same platform as the approximately 650 first-cohort repertoires.

Overall study results and limits: Rarity held for most TCR sequences, but there were some public TCRs that occurred in many donors. Listed as cytomegalovirus-associated were 150 or so TCR beta chains.

What was sequenced was PBMCs. The TCR originated in a man aged 18 to 30 in good health and CMV-seropositive.

The CDR3 reads CASRTINQGGAEAFF. CDR3 bases: TGTGCCAGCAGGACCATTAATCAGGGTGGAGCTGAAGCTTTCTTT. The chain couples TRBV27 to TRBJ1-1; TRBD1 is a possible D gene (5 bases). Germline CDR1 and CDR2: MNHEY and SMNVEV (reference sequence). The length of the CDR3 is 15 residues. V lost 6 bases to trimming and J lost 6 bases, with 20 bases between them.